This T cell receptor (beta chain) is from a study of blood T cell repertoires in COVID-19. Across the study: Some COVID-19 samples were acute and others convalescent; all came from the United States, Italy and Spain. T cells, B-cell-depleted T cells, or PBMCs supplied cDNA or gDNA.

This clone was seen once. Germline CDR1 reads MNHEY; CDR2 reads SVGAGI. CDR3 length equals 12 residues. Trimming pared 8 bases from V and 4 bases from J, leaving 10 bases between. Methods used by the authors: Amplified reference gene primers provided the basis for estimating nucleated cell counts. Assay: immunoSEQ multiplex PCR; the TCRdb copy retains only in-frame clones and omits some. Clone size and the V and J calls come from that table; the DNA yielded D and trimming. This sample yields 110,000 to 150,000 clones, of which 75% to 85% are seen a single time; around 3.7% belongs to the top ten. The sample taken for sequencing was peripheral blood. V usage is TRBV6-5 and J usage is TRBJ2-3, with TRBD1 as a possible D gene (5 bases). The sequence was obtained from a man between 65 and 79 years old who had recovered from COVID-19. CDR3 amino acids: CASGATPDTQYF. The CDR3 DNA sequence: TGTGCCAGCGGGGCCACCCCAGATACGCAGTATTTT.